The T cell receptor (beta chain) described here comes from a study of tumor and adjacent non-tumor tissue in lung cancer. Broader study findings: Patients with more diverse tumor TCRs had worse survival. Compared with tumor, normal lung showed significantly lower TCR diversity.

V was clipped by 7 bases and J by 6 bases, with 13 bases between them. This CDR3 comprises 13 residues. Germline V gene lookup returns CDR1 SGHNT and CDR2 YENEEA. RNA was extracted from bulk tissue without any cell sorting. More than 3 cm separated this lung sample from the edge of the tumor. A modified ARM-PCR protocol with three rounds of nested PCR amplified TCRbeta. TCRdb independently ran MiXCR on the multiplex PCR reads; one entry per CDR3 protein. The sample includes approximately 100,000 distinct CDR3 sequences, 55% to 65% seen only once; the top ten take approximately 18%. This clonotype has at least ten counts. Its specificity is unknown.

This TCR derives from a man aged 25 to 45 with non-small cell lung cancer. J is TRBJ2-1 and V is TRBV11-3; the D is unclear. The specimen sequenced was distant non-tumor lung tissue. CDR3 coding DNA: TGTGCCAGCAATGCCACACCTGGCAATGAGCAGTTCTTC. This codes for CASNATPGNEQFF.